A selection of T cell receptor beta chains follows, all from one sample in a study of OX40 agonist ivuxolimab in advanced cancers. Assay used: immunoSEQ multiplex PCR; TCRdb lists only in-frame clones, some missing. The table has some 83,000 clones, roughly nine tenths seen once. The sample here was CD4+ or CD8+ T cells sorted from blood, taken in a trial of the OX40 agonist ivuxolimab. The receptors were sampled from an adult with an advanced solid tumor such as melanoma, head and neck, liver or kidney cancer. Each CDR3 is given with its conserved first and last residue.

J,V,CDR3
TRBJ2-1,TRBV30,CAWSTVLANEQFF
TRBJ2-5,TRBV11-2,CASSRQARTQETQYF
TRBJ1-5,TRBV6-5,CASSTTGARQPQHF
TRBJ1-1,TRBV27,CASSLNRGHTEAFF
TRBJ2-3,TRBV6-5,CASSYGDTQYF
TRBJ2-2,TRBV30,CAWRLAGETGELFF
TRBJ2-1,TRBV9,CASSVEGSGHNEQFF
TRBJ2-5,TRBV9,CASSTGGSETQYF
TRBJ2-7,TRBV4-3,CASSQDRGSTYEQYF
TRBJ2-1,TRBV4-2,CASSQDTGVNNEQFF
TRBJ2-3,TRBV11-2,CASSLRIAQYF
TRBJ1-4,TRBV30,CAWSSPTNEKLFF
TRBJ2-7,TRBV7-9,CASSVDGRGPSYEQYF
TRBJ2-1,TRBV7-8,CASSFTGSYNEQFF
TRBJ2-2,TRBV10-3,CAIRGLANTGELFF
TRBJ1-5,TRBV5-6,CASSLMGWADEPNQPQHF